The 15 T cell receptor beta chains given below trace back to one sample, sequenced in a study of T-cell reconstitution after alpha-beta-depleted transplantation in children (dated by TCRdb to 2016 to 2017). Preparation of the library involved PCR. Reads for this sample came from an Illumina HiSeq 2500. TCR library preparation used molecular barcoding, with unique molecular identifiers applied to normalize quantification of the TCRbeta repertoire. TCRdb cleaned the public reads at Q25 with fastp, built clones with MiXCR and kept in-frame beta chains. Rows with a matching CDR3 protein are joined into one entry that keeps the most common DNA and genes. Within this sample are a few hundred thousand distinct CDR3 sequences, with around 20% of them counted one time only. Of the sample, 3.8% is held by the ten largest clones. The starting material was PBMCs from the stem cell graft donor, obtained from the stem cell graft. The receptors were gathered from a human donor who donated a stem cell graft to a child with acute myeloid leukemia.

This clonotype was picked up a small number of times. CDR3 DNA: TGTGCCAGCAGCGCTAACCTTAGGCTAGCGGGAGCGTACGAGCAGTACTTC. Its translation is CASSANLRLAGAYEQYF. The chain joins TRBV7-8 to TRBJ2-7; 10 nucleotides match TRBD2. This CDR3 comprises 17 residues. CDR1 is SGHVS and CDR2 is FQNEAQ in the germline V gene. V was clipped by 5 bases and J by 4 bases; unmatched bases: 14.

The chain uses TRBV29-1 and TRBJ2-1; the match to TRBD2 covers 8 bases. Trimming cost V 3 bases and J 6 bases; bases outside gene matches: 10. The CDR3 runs to 15 residues. In germline, CDR1 is SQVTM, CDR2 ANQGSEA. CDR3 in amino acids: CSVDVSGSLVNEQFF. The CDR3, as DNA: TGCAGCGTTGATGTAAGCGGGAGTTTGGTCAATGAGCAGTTCTTC.

There are a few counts of this clonotype. The chain employs TRBV4-3 and TRBJ2-1, with D possibly matching TRBD1 (5 bases). CDR1 is LGHNA and CDR2 is YSLEER in the germline V gene. With 3 bases removed from V and 13 bases from J, the gap between germline ends came to 10 bases. This CDR3 is 11 amino acids long. The CDR3: CASSHARVQFF. CDR3 nucleotides: TGCGCCAGCAGCCATGCCAGGGTCCAGTTCTTC.

This clonotype was counted a few times. The chain carries TRBV20-1 and TRBJ2-3; the match to TRBD2 covers 9 bases. This CDR3 contains 16 residues. V lost 4 bases to trimming and J lost 5 bases; unmatched junction nucleotides: 13. Germline V gene data show CDR1 as DFQATT and CDR2 as SNEGSKA (reference sequence). CDR3 bases: TGCAGTGCTACATATCAGGTCGGCGGGAGGGGAGATACGCAGTATTTT. Amino acid sequence: CSATYQVGGRGDTQYF.

The V and J genes are TRBV7-9 and TRBJ1-4; perhaps TRBD1 as D (6 bases). Trimming pared 0 bases from V and 7 bases from J, leaving 12 bases between. Looked up from germline, CDR1 is SEHNR and CDR2 is FQNEAQ (reference sequence). This CDR3 comprises 15 residues. The CDR3 coding sequence is TGTGCCAGCAGCTTAGCGGAGACAGGTCTTGAAAAACTGTTTTTT. It is translated as CASSLAETGLEKLFF.

This clonotype was observed at least ten times. This chain links TRBV20-1 with TRBJ1-2, with D possibly being TRBD1 (5 bases). CDR1 DFQATT and CDR2 SNEGSKA come from the germline V gene (reference sequence). Trimming removed 2 bases from V and 4 bases from J, with 14 bases in between. The CDR3 runs 14 residues. The chain's CDR3 is CSARRQGDIYGYTF. For the CDR3, the DNA is TGCAGTGCTAGAAGGCAGGGAGATATCTATGGCTACACCTTC.

This clonotype was observed many times. The V gene is TRBV20-1, the J gene TRBJ2-1; 14 bases fit TRBD2. CDR1 and CDR2 (germline): DFQATT, SNEGSKA (reference sequence). J gave up 7 bases and V 1 base, and 3 bases lay outside the gene matches. This CDR3 spans 15 amino acids. CDR3 amino acids: CSARGGLAGVNEQFF. The CDR3 DNA follows: TGCAGTGCTAGAGGGGGACTAGCGGGAGTTAATGAGCAGTTCTTC.

This clonotype was seen a handful of times. This sequence joins TRBV20-1 and TRBJ2-3; D is perhaps TRBD2 (5 bases). Trimming pared 7 bases from V and 1 base from J, leaving 15 bases between. CDR1 and CDR2 (germline): DFQATT, SNEGSKA (reference sequence). The CDR3 length is 14 residues. The CDR3 bases are TGCAGTGAGGTTGAAGGACTCCGCACAGATACGCAGTATTTT. Translation: CSEVEGLRTDTQYF.

This clonotype was seen only a few times. V usage is TRBV12-3 or TRBV12-4 and J usage is TRBJ2-3; D is perhaps TRBD2 (5 bases). The CDR3 extends over 14 amino acids. Trimming removed 4 bases at V and 2 bases at J, with 10 bases between. The CDR3 sequence: CASSWRVSTDTQYF. The DNA for the CDR3 is TGTGCCAGCAGTTGGCGGGTTTCCACAGATACGCAGTATTTT.

This chain joins TRBV28 and TRBJ2-7; D unclear. The V and J ends lost 2 bases and 3 bases respectively, with 8 bases between them. Germline V gives CDR1 MDHEN, CDR2 SYDVKM. CDR3 size: 13 residues. CDR3 sequence: CASSLIPGYEQYF. In nucleotides, the CDR3 is TGTGCCAGCAGTTTAATCCCTGGCTACGAGCAGTACTTC.

The genes are TRBV20-1 and TRBJ2-7; 12 bases fit TRBD2. Per the germline V gene, CDR1 is DFQATT and CDR2 is SNEGSKA (reference sequence). The CDR3 sequence is 14 residues long. DNA of the CDR3: TGCAGCGCAACCTGGACTAGCGGGAAACGCGAGCAGTACTTC. Its translation is CSATWTSGKREQYF.

The chain carries TRBV5-1 and TRBJ2-7; D is perhaps TRBD1 (6 bases). The CDR3 loop spans 13 amino acids. V lost 3 bases, J lost 3 bases, and 10 bases lay in between. In germline, CDR1 is SGHRS, CDR2 YFSETQ. The CDR3 reads CASSSHRVYEQYF. CDR3 nucleotides: TGCGCCAGCAGCTCCCACAGGGTCTACGAGCAGTACTTC.

The sample holds many counts of this clonotype. The V call is TRBV6-5, the J call TRBJ2-7; D ambiguous. CDR1 MNHEY and CDR2 SVGAGI come from the germline V gene. V was shortened by 0 bases and J by 4 bases, with 7 bases between the two germline ends. CDR3 size: 13 residues. CDR3: CASSYSRSYEQYF. The CDR3, as DNA: TGTGCCAGCAGTTACTCCAGGAGTTACGAGCAGTACTTC.

This clonotype has more than one count but fewer than ten. The V gene is TRBV9, the J gene TRBJ2-1, with D possibly matching TRBD2 (6 bases). CDR3 size: 17 residues. Per germline, CDR1 SGDLS and CDR2 YYNGEE. Between the trimmed V and J ends, which lost 0 bases and 5 bases, there was a span of 18 bases. CDR3 residues: CASSVEVVWDSNNEQFF. The CDR3 DNA follows: TGTGCCAGCAGCGTAGAGGTGGTGTGGGACTCTAACAATGAGCAGTTCTTC.

The chain recombines TRBV27 with TRBJ2-3, with TRBD2 as a possible D gene (6 bases). CDR3 length: 15 residues. Per the germline V gene, CDR1 is MNHEY and CDR2 is SMNVEV (reference sequence). V lost 3 bases and J 0 bases, leaving 10 bases between the germline ends. CDR3 nucleotide sequence: TGTGCCAGCAGTTTGCGGGACCGTAGCACAGATACGCAGTATTTT. It is translated as CASSLRDRSTDTQYF.